The 2 T cell receptor beta chains below come from one sample, sequenced in a study of blood T cell repertoires in COVID-19. Assay used: immunoSEQ multiplex PCR; TCRdb lists only in-frame clones, some missing. Among under 200,000 clones, roughly 90% were seen once, and the ten largest hold approximately 0.5%. The sample taken for sequencing was peripheral blood. These receptors all come from a man over 45 with acute or convalescent COVID-19.

This clone was seen only once. V usage is TRBV10-2 and J usage is TRBJ1-1; D gene uncertain. CDR3 size: 13 residues. V lost 6 bases and J lost 4, with 12 bases in between. CDR1 and CDR2 (germline): WSHSY, SAAADI. CDR3 bases: TGCGCCAGCAGCAATACCGGCGGCACTGAAGCTTTCTTT. It codes for CASSNTGGTEAFF.

The rearrangement links TRBV10-1 to TRBJ2-7; maybe TRBD1 (6 bases). The V gene's germline CDR1 is WNHNN and CDR2 SYGVQD (reference sequence). Trimming cost V 0 bases and J 5 bases, with 11 bases left between them. The CDR3 is 14 residues long. The CDR3 loop reads CASSESGGIDEQYF. The DNA for the CDR3 is TGCGCCAGCAGTGAGTCAGGGGGAATAGACGAGCAGTACTTC.